Given below is one TCR beta chain in context. What it binds is unknown. Trimming cost V 5 bases and J 3 bases, with 15 bases left between them. Germline loops: CDR1 SEHNR, CDR2 FQNEAQ (reference sequence). The CDR3 totals 15 residues. This specimen comes from a study of CD8 T cell repertoires and HIV-1 epitope variants. TCRdb keeps only in-frame clones here, not all; method: immunoSEQ multiplex PCR. The sample has approximately 2,000 clones, approximately 71% seen once; the top ten hold approximately 43%. The source is a male donor with HIV. The sequenced material came from cultured CD8+ T cells derived from PBMCs. The chain couples TRBV7-9 to TRBJ2-3; D perhaps matches TRBD2 (6 bases). The chain's CDR3 is CASSARDSATDTQYF. CDR3 nucleotide sequence: TGTGCCAGCAGCGCTCGGGACTCGGCGACAGATACGCAGTATTTT.